The rows below give T cell receptor beta chains drawn from one sample of a study of T cells in Graves' hyperthyroidism and ophthalmopathy. In TCRdb, the multiplex PCR reads were re-called with MiXCR into one record per CDR3 protein. The data hold approximately 870,000 distinct CDR3 sequences, with 35% to 40% observed a single time. Input material: blood. These receptors originate from a man aged 18 to 30 with Graves' hyperthyroidism. Each CDR3 is given with its conserved first and last residue.

v_gene,j_gene,CDR3aa
TRBV7-2,TRBJ1-3,CASREGSYSGNTIYF
TRBV28,TRBJ2-7,CASIRDNEQYF
TRBV6-1,TRBJ1-5,CASSKVSNQPQHF
TRBV2,TRBJ2-7,CATLGGTTSYEQYF
TRBV20-1,TRBJ1-6,CSASTGDPPLHF
TRBV6-5,TRBJ1-1,CASSRTVMNTEAFF
TRBV9,TRBJ2-7,CASSWGTGAEQYF
TRBV7-2,TRBJ2-5,CASSLVGRQTQYF
TRBV25-1,TRBJ1-4,CASSEYIGDEKLFF
TRBV7-2,TRBJ2-5,CASSLGSSQETQYF
TRBV29-1,TRBJ2-7,CSVEISSYEQYF
TRBV2,TRBJ2-5,CASKDGLQETQYF
TRBV4-1,TRBJ2-7,CASSQDRDRPYEQYF
TRBV2,TRBJ1-4,CASSETGSSTEEKLFF
TRBV4-1,TRBJ1-1,CASSQESENTEAFF
TRBV11-3,TRBJ2-3,CASSLLAGGQTDTQYF
TRBV15,TRBJ2-2,CATSRVPPYTGELFF
TRBV5-1,TRBJ2-2,CASSPGGVTGELFF
TRBV9,TRBJ1-3,CASSTLGTAGNTIYF
TRBV6-5,TRBJ2-7,CAISGQGATNSGHEQYF
TRBV10-3,TRBJ1-4,CASSSPLRGDEKLFF
TRBV24-1,TRBJ2-5,CATSDLAGVETQYF
TRBV29-1,TRBJ2-7,CSNVGDLHSYEQYF
TRBV20-1,TRBJ2-7,CSARAWGLAGGESYEQYF
TRBV9,TRBJ1-1,CASSPIPGGMNTEAFF
TRBV7-8,TRBJ1-2,CASRSRDSNYGYTF
TRBV25-1,TRBJ1-5,CASSALNRVQPQHF
TRBV4-2,TRBJ2-2,CASSQDRLQSTGELFF
TRBV7-2,TRBJ2-7,CASSLLVSSYEQYF
TRBV5-1,TRBJ1-1,CASSLVPGQTPGPEAFF
TRBV7-2,TRBJ2-2,CASSPSGGNRELFF
TRBV4-1,TRBJ2-7,CASSSTGTGQYF
TRBV7-6,TRBJ1-3,CASSGTVAGYGNTIYF
TRBV12-3/TRBV12-4,TRBJ1-5,CASSRGGKGQPQHF
TRBV10-3,TRBJ1-6,CASSGGREWYNSPLHF
TRBV5-1,TRBJ1-1,CASSFRGAGVEAFF
TRBV9,TRBJ2-2,CASSLLKGPNTGELFF
TRBV29-1,TRBJ1-2,CSVDRADGYTF
TRBV2,TRBJ1-1,CASSPDQMGTEAFF
TRBV7-9,TRBJ1-3,CASSLAPGISGNTIYF
TRBV5-4,TRBJ2-7,CASSSTSGQEYF
TRBV4-1,TRBJ1-5,CASSQVPDDQPQHF
TRBV7-8,TRBJ2-2,CASSLDWGWRREVTGELFF
TRBV7-9,TRBJ2-5,CASSSVTQRERLETQYF
TRBV7-2,TRBJ1-1,CASSQVPGEGTEAFF